This T cell receptor (beta chain) stems from a study of blood T cells in healthy people across ages. The sample providers were healthy Caucasian people from Russia, aged about 6 to 95. Each sample gave at least 7 million isolated PBMCs. Next came a second PCR, run for about 7 to 12 cycles, which used a sample-barcoded 5' primer along with a J-beta primer mix. Via MiXCR, TCRdb re-called the 5' RACE reads, giving one row per CDR3 protein. The sample contains about 830,000 distinct CDR3 sequences, roughly 60% of which appear only once. The CDR3 sequence is 15 residues long. Germline values: CDR1 MDHEN, CDR2 SYDVKM. V was shortened by 5 bases and J by 11 bases, with 21 bases between the two germline ends. Whole-study findings and limits: Underestimates were what the diversity estimates from one million T cells were considered to be. In the absence of known donor CMV status, changes in expanded clonotypes were possibly confounded.

On this clonotype: The antigen is not known.

The clonotype was recovered from a young man in good health. The genes are TRBV28 and TRBJ2-2; D is tentatively TRBD1 or TRBD2 (5 bases each). The source material was blood. The CDR3 spells CASSPFGDPERELFF. The CDR3 DNA reads TGTGCCAGCAGTCCTTTTGGGGACCCTGAAAGAGAGCTGTTTTTT.